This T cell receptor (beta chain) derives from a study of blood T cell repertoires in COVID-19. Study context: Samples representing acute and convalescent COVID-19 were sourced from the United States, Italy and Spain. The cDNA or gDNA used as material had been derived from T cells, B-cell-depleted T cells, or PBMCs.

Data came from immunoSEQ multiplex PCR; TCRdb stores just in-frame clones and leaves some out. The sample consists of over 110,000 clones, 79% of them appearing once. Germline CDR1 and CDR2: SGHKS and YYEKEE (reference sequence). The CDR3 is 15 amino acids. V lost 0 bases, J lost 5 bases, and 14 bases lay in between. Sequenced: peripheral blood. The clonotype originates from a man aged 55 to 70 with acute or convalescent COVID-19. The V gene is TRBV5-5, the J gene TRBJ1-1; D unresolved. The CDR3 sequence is CASSLVPGSGTEAFF. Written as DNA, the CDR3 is TGTGCCAGCAGCTTGGTTCCGGGGTCTGGGACTGAAGCTTTCTTT. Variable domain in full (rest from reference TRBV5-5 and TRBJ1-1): DAGVTQSPTHLIKTRGQQVTLRCSPISGHKSVSWYQQVLGQGPQFIFQYYEKEERGRGNFPDRFSARQFPNYSSELNVNALLLGDSALYLCASSLVPGSGTEAFFGQGTRLTVV.